The 15 T cell receptor beta chains given below trace back to one sample, sequenced in a study of Tregs in tolerant kidney transplant recipients. Profiling relied on immunoSEQ multiplex PCR, and the TCRdb table lists in-frame clones only, not all of them. The repertoire holds 8,000 or so clones, approximately 35% seen once, with about 5.6% in the top ten. Which antigens these TCRs recognize remains unknown. FACS sorting followed an approximately 6-day coculture of CFSE-labeled recipient PBMCs with irradiated graft donor PBMCs. The sequenced sample was CD8+ T cells from blood cultured with allogeneic cells, obtained before the transplant. The receptors were gathered from a human patient who received a combined kidney and bone marrow transplant.

The chain uses TRBV6-1 and TRBJ1-2, with D possibly matching TRBD1 (6 bases). CDR1 is MNHNS and CDR2 is SASEGT in the germline V gene. Trimming stripped 5 bases from V and 5 bases from J, with 15 bases between. CDR3 length: 14 residues. CDR3: CASSFPGEYYGYTF. CDR3 bases: TGTGCCAGCAGTTTTCCAGGGGAGTATTATGGCTACACCTTC.

This clone has a single count. At one boundary the junction diverges from the germline segment, which might be a read error. The rearrangement joins TRBV4-1 to TRBJ2-3; 8 bases line up with TRBD2. The CDR3 sequence is 14 residues long. CDR1 and CDR2 from the germline V gene are MGHRA and YSYEKL. The CDR3 DNA reads TGTGCCACCTCCGGGACTAGATACACAGATACGCAGTATTTT. Its protein product is CATSGTRYTDTQYF.

This rearrangement joins TRBV11-2 to TRBJ2-7; 13 bases fit TRBD2. Germline V lookup: CDR1 SGHAT, CDR2 FQNNGV. The CDR3 runs 16 residues. V trimming: 5 bases; J trimming: 0 bases; junction bases outside the gene matches: 4. The CDR3 is CASSQGLAGASYEQYF. The CDR3 region has the DNA TGTGCCAGCAGCCAAGGACTAGCGGGGGCCTCCTACGAGCAGTACTTC.

The chain couples TRBV5-4 to TRBJ2-5, with 9 bases lining up with TRBD1. The CDR3 is 17 amino acids. CDR1 SGHNT and CDR2 YYREEE come from the germline V gene (reference sequence). V was pared by 3 bases and J by 3 bases, with 12 bases of the junction left unmatched. This CDR3 is CASSSGTGNLAKETQYF. The CDR3 nucleotides read TGTGCCAGCAGCTCCGGGACAGGGAATTTGGCCAAAGAGACCCAGTACTTC.

The chain has TRBV19 and TRBJ2-7; 7 bases are shared with TRBD1. This CDR3 is 14 amino acids long. J lost 3 bases, V lost 1 base, and 3 bases had no gene match. CDR1 is LNHDA, CDR2 SQIVND, per germline (reference sequence). Here the CDR3 DNA reads TGTGCCAGTAGTATAGCTCCAGGGGGCTACGAGCAGTACTTC. Its translation: CASSIAPGGYEQYF.

This chain joins TRBV19 and TRBJ1-1; D gene uncertain. The CDR3 sequence is 13 residues long. Germline lookup yields CDR1 LNHDA and CDR2 SQIVND (reference sequence). Trimming cost V 3 bases and J 4 bases, with 9 bases left between them. DNA for the CDR3: TGTGCCAGTAGTATGACTGAGGGCACTGAAGCTTTCTTT. It yields the protein CASSMTEGTEAFF.

The chain carries TRBV5-4 and TRBJ2-2, with TRBD1 as a possible D gene (5 bases). Germline V CDR1 and CDR2: SGHNT, YYREEE (reference sequence). Trimming cost V 0 bases and J 5 bases, with 5 bases left between them. This CDR3 has 13 residues. The CDR3: CASSLEGTGELFF. The CDR3 region has the DNA TGTGCCAGCAGCTTGGAGGGGACCGGGGAGCTGTTTTTT.

V usage is TRBV10-3 and J usage is TRBJ1-5, with D possibly TRBD1 on 5 matching bases. CDR3 size: 14 residues. Trimming pared 4 bases from V and 3 bases from J, leaving 10 bases between. Germline lookup yields CDR1 ENHRY and CDR2 SYGVKD. CDR3 DNA sequence: TGTGCCATCAGTGGTGCAGGGTCCAATCAGCCCCAGCATTTT. Translated, it gives CAISGAGSNQPQHF.

The chain couples TRBV7-8 to TRBJ2-7; 7 nucleotides align to TRBD2. The J segment lost 0 bases and the V segment lost 1 base, leaving 12 bases of the junction unmatched. CDR3 length: 18 amino acids. CDR1 and CDR2 from the germline V gene are SGHVS and FQNEAQ. CDR3 bases: TGTGCCAGCAGCTTAGGGGGGGGGTCCGGAGGGGACTCCTACGAGCAGTACTTC. It translates to CASSLGGGSGGDSYEQYF.

This clone counts as medium-sized (0.01 to 0.1%). V and J are TRBV29-1 and TRBJ2-7; D is undetermined. Trimming removed 5 bases at V and 0 bases at J, with 8 bases between. From germline, CDR1 is SQVTM and CDR2 ANQGSEA. The CDR3 is 12 amino acids. CDR3 DNA sequence: TGCAGCGTTATACCGAGCTCCTACGAGCAGTACTTC. Its protein product is CSVIPSSYEQYF.

Comments on this clone: At one of its ends the junction is not consistent with the germline gene, which may arise from a read error. The chain employs TRBV5-5 and TRBJ1-5; D might be TRBD1 (6 bases). The length of the CDR3 is 16 residues. In germline, CDR1 is SGHKS, CDR2 YYEKEE (reference sequence). CDR3 sequence reads: CASSQGTGLGNQPQHF. Written as DNA, the CDR3 is TGCGCCAGCAGCCAAGGAACAGGGTTAGGCAATCAGCCCCAGCATTTT.

The genes are TRBV5-4 and TRBJ2-7, with 8 nucleotides matching TRBD1. The germline V gene has CDR1 SGHNT and CDR2 YYREEE (reference sequence). Trimming cost V 4 bases and J 1 base; bases outside gene matches: 7. The CDR3 consists of 15 residues. The CDR3 DNA sequence: TGTGCCAGCAGCAAAGACAGGGGACAGTCCTACGAGCAGTACTTC. Its protein is CASSKDRGQSYEQYF.

By share, this clone ranks as medium-sized. The V gene is TRBV4-2, the J gene TRBJ1-2; tentatively, D is TRBD1 (6 bases). The V end lost 7 bases, the J end lost 7 bases, and 13 bases lay between the germline ends. Germline CDR1 reads LGHNA; CDR2 reads YNFKEQ. This CDR3 region has 12 residues. The CDR3 bases are TGTGCCAGCAAGGGGGGGCTGGGTGGCTACACCTTC. It specifies CASKGGLGGYTF.

This clone turned up a few times. The V call is TRBV27, the J call TRBJ2-3; TRBD2 agrees at 9 bases. The CDR3 extends over 16 amino acids. Germline CDR1 MNHEY, CDR2 SMNVEV (reference sequence). Trimming at V came to 2 bases and at J to 5 bases, leaving 8 bases not matched to a gene. CDR3 loop: CASSLVGGGAEDTQYF. Here the CDR3 DNA reads TGTGCCAGCAGTTTAGTTGGCGGGGGGGCGGAAGATACGCAGTATTTT.

This clone has a handful of counts. This chain links TRBV28 with TRBJ2-1; TRBD1 is a possible D gene (7 bases). Germline CDR1 is MDHEN and CDR2 is SYDVKM. V lost 5 bases and J 4 bases, leaving 18 bases between the germline ends. CDR3 size: 16 residues. The CDR3 loop reads CASSTHRGLGYNEQFF. CDR3 DNA sequence: TGTGCCAGCAGTACACACAGGGGACTGGGGTACAATGAGCAGTTCTTC.